These 30 T cell receptor beta chains were all obtained from the same sample, sequenced in a study of cytomegalovirus exposure and HLA in healthy donors (dated 2017 in TCRdb). Library preparation used the immunoSEQ multiplex PCR assay. The multiplex PCR relied on a mix of 60 forward primers for TCR Vbeta segments and 13 reverse primers for TCR Jbeta segments. TCRdb mirrors the immuneACCESS table, restricted to in-frame sequences. Some clones are absent from its copies; in checked studies, under half trace to an unresolved V gene, and the reason for the others is unknown. The sample table holds approximately 130,000 clones, of which 65% to 85% were seen once. 1% to 1.5% of the sample goes to the ten largest clones. The sample taken for sequencing was PBMCs. All receptors come from a boy younger than 18 in good health and CMV-seronegative.

The chain links TRBV19 to TRBJ2-7; 9 bases match TRBD1. CDR1 is LNHDA and CDR2 is SQIVND in the germline V gene (reference sequence). The CDR3 spans 15 residues. Trimming removed 5 bases from V and 7 bases from J; junction bases left unmatched: 12. CDR3 DNA: TGTGCCAGTAGTCACCGGGACAGGGCTATGGGGGAGCAGTACTTC. This sequence encodes CASSHRDRAMGEQYF.

This clone was observed a single time. The chain employs TRBV30 and TRBJ2-7; 7 bases fit TRBD1. Per germline, CDR1 GTSNPN and CDR2 SVGIG (reference sequence). The CDR3 has 12 amino acids. V trimming: 6 bases; J trimming: 2 bases; junction bases outside the gene matches: 4. The CDR3 region is CACGQVPYEQYF. The CDR3 DNA sequence: TGTGCCTGCGGACAGGTCCCCTACGAGCAGTACTTC.

The chain employs TRBV14 and TRBJ1-1, with no clear D. The CDR3 length is 14 residues. Trimming shortened V by 0 bases and J by 4 bases, and 9 bases separated the two germline ends. CDR1 is SGHDN, CDR2 FVKESK, per germline. This CDR3 reads CASSQEGLATEAFF. As DNA, the CDR3 is TGTGCCAGCAGCCAAGAGGGTCTAGCCACTGAAGCTTTCTTT.

V is TRBV6-1 and J is TRBJ2-7; a weak D match, TRBD1 (6 bases). The germline V gene encodes CDR1 MNHNS and CDR2 SASEGT. The length of the CDR3 is 13 residues. The V end lost 10 bases, the J end lost 1 base, and 14 bases lay between the germline ends. As DNA, the CDR3 is TGTGCCATCTTGGGGGCGGCTTCCTACGAGCAGTACTTC. Encoded protein: CAILGAASYEQYF.

The rearrangement joins TRBV27 to TRBJ1-1, with 7 bases identical to TRBD1. The CDR3 extends over 14 amino acids. Trimming cost V 5 bases and J 4 bases; bases outside gene matches: 7. CDR1 is MNHEY and CDR2 is SMNVEV in the germline V gene (reference sequence). In nucleotides, the CDR3 is TGTGCCAGCAGTCTCGACAGGGTGGGCACTGAAGCTTTCTTT. Translated: CASSLDRVGTEAFF.

V and J are TRBV6-6 and TRBJ2-7; 9 bases line up with TRBD2. The CDR3 sequence is 14 residues long. Germline values: CDR1 MNHNY, CDR2 SVGAGI (reference sequence). J lost 5 bases, V lost 5 bases, and 7 bases had no gene match. CDR3 bases: TGTGCCAGCAGTGACCCGGGACTAGCCAACGAGCAGTACTTC. Translating gives CASSDPGLANEQYF.

A remark on this clone: This specimen includes other DNA sequences encoding the same CDR3. The chain couples TRBV18 to TRBJ1-5; 8 positions agree with TRBD1. The J segment lost 7 bases and the V segment lost 3 bases, leaving 8 bases of the junction unmatched. The CDR3 has 15 residues. Germline V lookup: CDR1 KGHSH, CDR2 LQKENI. CDR3 bases: TGTGCCAGCTCACCTGACAGGGGTCTTAACCAGCCCCAGCATTTT. It translates to CASSPDRGLNQPQHF.

The gene calls are TRBV29-1 and TRBJ1-4; no clear D gene. The germline V and J ends were trimmed by 4 bases and 0 bases, with 6 bases remaining between them. This CDR3 comprises 13 residues. The germline gives CDR1 SQVTM, CDR2 ANQGSEA. CDR3 DNA sequence: TGCAGCGTTGTCGGGTCAACTAATGAAAAACTGTTTTTT. This gives the protein CSVVGSTNEKLFF. Combining the CDR3 with reference TRBV29-1 and TRBJ1-4 gives the whole variable domain SAVISQKPSRDICQRGTSLTIQCQVDSQVTMMFWYRQQPGQSLTLIATANQGSEATYESGFVIDKFPISRPNLTFSTLTVSNMSPEDSSIYLCSVVGSTNEKLFFGSGTQLSVL.

The genes are TRBV15 and TRBJ2-2, with a possible D match to TRBD2 (5 bases). V shed 5 bases and J shed 2 bases, with 9 bases lying between them. There are 14 residues in the CDR3. Germline CDR1 and CDR2: LNHNV and YYDKDF (reference sequence). The CDR3 spells CATSPSRNTGELFF. CDR3 DNA sequence: TGTGCCACCAGCCCTAGCAGAAACACCGGGGAGCTGTTTTTT. Looking up the rest from reference TRBV15 and TRBJ2-2 gives the full variable domain: DAMVIQNPRYQVTQFGKPVTLSCSQTLNHNVMYWYQQKSSQAPKLLFHYYDKDFNNEADTPDNFQSRRPNTSFCFLDIRSPGLGDTAMYLCATSPSRNTGELFFGEGSRLTVL.

The genes are TRBV4-3 and TRBJ1-4, with D unresolved. CDR1 and CDR2 (germline): LGHNA, YSLEER. The CDR3 is made up of 16 amino acids. The V end was cut by 0 bases, the J end by 0 bases, with 8 bases between. The CDR3 reads CASSQDRFATNEKLFF. CDR3 nucleotides: TGCGCCAGCAGCCAAGACAGGTTTGCAACTAATGAAAAACTGTTTTTT.

The rearrangement joins TRBV5-1 to TRBJ2-3; D remains unclear. Germline CDR1 and CDR2: SGHRS and YFSETQ. Trimming removed 5 bases from V and 0 bases from J, with 7 bases in between. The CDR3 is 13 residues long. CDR3 sequence reads: CASRSSSTDTQYF. The CDR3 region has the DNA TGCGCCAGCAGATCTTCTAGCACAGATACGCAGTATTTT.

V usage is TRBV5-1 and J usage is TRBJ1-1; TRBD1 agrees at 7 bases. CDR1 is SGHRS, CDR2 YFSETQ, per germline. The CDR3 length is 14 residues. V lost 4 bases to trimming and J lost 7 bases; unmatched junction nucleotides: 10. The CDR3 region has the DNA TGCGCCAGCAGCGGGGGACAGATGGAGGGTGAAGCTTTCTTT. Translation gives CASSGGQMEGEAFF.

This clone was picked up a small number of times. The chain is built from TRBV5-3 and TRBJ1-1; possibly TRBD1 for D (5 bases). TRBV5-3 is noted as an ORF with a role that remains uncertain. V was clipped by 4 bases and J by 7 bases, with 14 bases between them. The length of the CDR3 is 13 residues. DNA of the CDR3: TGTGCCAGAAGCCCCCCGCAGGGCGGTGAAGCTTTCTTT. It yields the protein CARSPPQGGEAFF.

The chain carries TRBV5-1 and TRBJ2-5; 8 bases line up with TRBD2. V shed 5 bases and J 0 bases; nucleotides not matched to a gene: 6. The CDR3 totals 15 residues. The V gene's germline CDR1 is SGHRS and CDR2 YFSETQ. The CDR3 DNA follows: TGCGCCAGCAGGAAGTTAGCGGGGTACCAAGAGACCCAGTACTTC. This encodes CASRKLAGYQETQYF.

The chain links TRBV4-3 to TRBJ2-1; 8 bases line up with TRBD2. This CDR3 contains 15 residues. Losses at the gene ends were 0 bases for V and 8 bases for J; bases not matched to a gene: 6. Germline CDR1 LGHNA, CDR2 YSLEER. The CDR3 region has the DNA TGCGCCAGCAGCCAAGACCCGGGAGGGGGGGATGAGCAGTTCTTC. As protein: CASSQDPGGGDEQFF.

This clone was seen once. The V and J genes are TRBV7-6 and TRBJ2-1; 13 bases are a match to TRBD2. The CDR3 runs 17 residues. V dropped 4 bases and J dropped 9; count of bases not matched to a gene: 12. Germline CDR1 SGHVS, CDR2 FNYEAQ. The CDR3: CASSYSRTSGRGAEQFF. CDR3 nucleotides: TGTGCCAGCAGCTACTCCCGGACTAGCGGGAGAGGCGCTGAGCAGTTCTTC.

CDR3 coding DNA: TGTGCCAGCAGCTTGACAGACCGATCGAACACTGAAGCTTTCTTT. It is translated as CASSLTDRSNTEAFF. The chain employs TRBV5-5 and TRBJ1-1; D not certain. The V end lost 1 base, the J end lost 1 base, and 11 bases lay between the germline ends. The CDR3 sequence is 15 residues long. Per the germline V gene, CDR1 is SGHKS and CDR2 is YYEKEE (reference sequence).

The chain carries TRBV30 and TRBJ2-1; D is undetermined. V shed 3 bases and J shed 7 bases, with 10 bases lying between them. The germline V gene has CDR1 GTSNPN and CDR2 SVGIG (reference sequence). CDR3 size: 12 residues. The CDR3 nucleotides are TGTGCCTGGAGCGGGTTATTTAATGAGCAGTTCTTC. This codes for CAWSGLFNEQFF. Combining the CDR3 with reference TRBV30 and TRBJ2-1 gives the whole variable domain SQTIHQWPATLVQPVGSPLSLECTVEGTSNPNLYWYRQAAGRGLQLLFYSVGIGQISSEVPQNLSASRPQDRQFILSSKKLLLSDSGFYLCAWSGLFNEQFFGPGTRLTVL.

V is TRBV7-7 and J is TRBJ2-5, with D perhaps TRBD1 (7 bases). V dropped 5 bases and J dropped 5 bases, with 15 bases sitting between them. Per the germline V gene, CDR1 is SSHAT and CDR2 is FNYEAQ (reference sequence). This CDR3 has 14 amino acids. In DNA, the CDR3 is TGTGCCAGCAGCCCTACCAGGGGGGTGGAGACCCAGTACTTC. Its translation: CASSPTRGVETQYF.

This clone has only one observation. The chain joins TRBV19 to TRBJ2-2; 7 bases line up with TRBD1. Germline CDR1 LNHDA, CDR2 SQIVND (reference sequence). Unmatched junction bases numbered 3, after V lost 5 bases and J lost 6 bases. The CDR3 runs to 13 residues. The DNA of the CDR3 is TGTGCCAGTAGTGACAGGGTGGCCGGGGAGCTGTTTTTT. Translated, it gives CASSDRVAGELFF.

This rearrangement joins TRBV4-3 to TRBJ2-7; D might be TRBD1 (5 bases). Looked up from germline, CDR1 is LGHNA and CDR2 is YSLEER. The V gene lost 0 bases and the J gene lost 1 base, with 7 bases spanning the gap. The CDR3 is made up of 14 amino acids. For the CDR3, the DNA is TGCGCCAGCAGCCAAGATCAGGGATCCTACGAGCAGTACTTC. Protein: CASSQDQGSYEQYF.

The rearrangement links TRBV29-1 to TRBJ2-3; possible D gene TRBD2, 6 bases. Germline V gene lookup returns CDR1 SQVTM and CDR2 ANQGSEA. The CDR3 length is 14 residues. With 4 bases removed from V and 1 base from J, the gap between germline ends came to 12 bases. CDR3 in DNA: TGCAGCGTTGTCGAGACTAGAGGCACAGATACGCAGTATTTT. Translation: CSVVETRGTDTQYF.

The chain links TRBV6-5 to TRBJ2-1; tentative D call: TRBD2 (5 bases). V shed 7 bases and J shed 1 base, with 14 bases lying between them. Germline CDR1 is MNHEY and CDR2 is SVGAGI. CDR3 length: 15 amino acids. This CDR3 reads CASILAGWSYNEQFF. CDR3 DNA sequence: TGTGCCAGCATCCTAGCTGGGTGGTCCTACAATGAGCAGTTCTTC.

This rearrangement joins TRBV6-4 to TRBJ2-7; weak D call: TRBD2 (5 bases). The V gene lost 6 bases and the J gene lost 2 bases, with 14 bases spanning the gap. Germline V gene data show CDR1 as MRHNA and CDR2 as SNTAGT. The CDR3 is 14 amino acids. The DNA for the CDR3 is TGTGCCAGCAGGTGGGGAGACACCGCCTACGAGCAGTACTTC. It translates to CASRWGDTAYEQYF.

The chain uses TRBV4-1 and TRBJ1-1; 8 bases match TRBD1. The J segment lost 4 bases and the V segment lost 3 bases, leaving 13 bases of the junction unmatched. CDR1 is MGHRA, CDR2 YSYEKL, per germline. The CDR3 extends over 17 amino acids. CDR3 region: CASSQTILRGPSTEAFF. The CDR3 coding sequence is TGCGCCAGCAGCCAGACGATCCTCAGGGGGCCCAGCACTGAAGCTTTCTTT.

The V gene is TRBV19, the J gene TRBJ2-7, with a tentative D call TRBD1 (6 bases). The germline V and J ends were trimmed by 4 bases and 4 bases, with 14 bases remaining between them. Germline assignment: CDR1 LNHDA and CDR2 SQIVND (reference sequence). This CDR3 contains 14 residues. Written as DNA, the CDR3 is TGTGCCAGTAGTAGACTGACAGGCACATACGAGCAGTACTTC. As protein: CASSRLTGTYEQYF.

The chain employs TRBV5-6 and TRBJ1-5, with 8 bases matching TRBD1. Trimming cost V 4 bases and J 4 bases; bases outside gene matches: 4. CDR1 is SGHDT and CDR2 is YYEEEE in the germline V gene. This CDR3 region has 14 residues. CDR3 sequence (DNA): TGTGCCAGCAGCGCAGGACAGGGTAATCAGCCCCAGCATTTT. It yields the protein CASSAGQGNQPQHF.

This clone appeared a few times. V is TRBV5-4 and J is TRBJ1-1; 9 bases agree with TRBD1. CDR3 length: 17 residues. CDR1 SGHNT and CDR2 YYREEE come from the germline V gene (reference sequence). With 2 bases clipped from V and 1 base from J, the junction kept 9 bases outside the gene matches. CDR3: CASSFGTGRAGNTEAFF. CDR3 bases: TGTGCCAGCAGCTTCGGGACAGGGAGGGCGGGGAACACTGAAGCTTTCTTT.

The chain has TRBV30 and TRBJ1-3; TRBD1 might be the D (5 bases). The V gene's germline CDR1 is GTSNPN and CDR2 SVGIG (reference sequence). This CDR3 is built from 16 residues. V lost 2 bases and J lost 1, with 15 bases in between. CDR3 in DNA: TGTGCCTGGAGTCTAGGGGCAATGGGATCTGGAAACACCATATATTTT. Its protein product is CAWSLGAMGSGNTIYF.

This chain joins TRBV11-2 and TRBJ2-7, with TRBD2 identical over 8 bases. The CDR3 loop spans 16 amino acids. Trimming removed 5 bases from V and 5 bases from J; junction bases left unmatched: 14. Germline CDR1 and CDR2: SGHAT and FQNNGV. The CDR3 DNA follows: TGTGCCAGCAGCCCCCACCAAGTAGCGGGATGGGACGAGCAGTACTTC. This gives the protein CASSPHQVAGWDEQYF.